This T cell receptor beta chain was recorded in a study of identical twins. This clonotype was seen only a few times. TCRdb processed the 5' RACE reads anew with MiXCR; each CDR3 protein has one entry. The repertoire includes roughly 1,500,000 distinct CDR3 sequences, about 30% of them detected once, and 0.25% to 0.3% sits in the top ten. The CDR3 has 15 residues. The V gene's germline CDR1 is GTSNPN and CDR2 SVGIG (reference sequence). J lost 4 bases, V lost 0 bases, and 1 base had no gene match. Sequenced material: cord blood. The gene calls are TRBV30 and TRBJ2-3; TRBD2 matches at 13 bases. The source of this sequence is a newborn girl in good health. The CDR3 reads CAWSVLAGGPDTQYF. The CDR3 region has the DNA TGTGCCTGGAGTGTACTAGCGGGGGGGCCAGATACGCAGTATTTT.